Detailed here is one T cell receptor (beta chain). Its antigen is undetermined. Treatment given: oral pan-JAK inhibitor, 5-10 mg twice daily. Cell sorting was applied to PBMCs, and CD4+ and CD8+ T cells were collected. RNA extraction was followed by reverse transcription into cDNA, which acted as the sequencing template. Libraries were prepared by immunoSEQ multiplex PCR; TCRdb keeps only in-frame clonotypes and omits some of them. The sample holds 140,000 to 150,000 clones, about 51% seen once. Germline CDR1 MNHEY, CDR2 SMNVEV (reference sequence). The V and J ends lost 4 bases and 4 bases respectively, with 11 bases between them. The CDR3 spans 15 residues. The data were taken from a study of CD8+ T cells in alopecia areata. Study information: Severity scoring for treated patients was based on the percentage of affected scalp area. Study-level results: Among the 100 top clones, expanded CD8+ clones, like scalp clonality, were significantly decreased by tofacitinib. Normal scalp showed lower clonality than lesional scalp, especially alopecia totalis/universalis.

The sequences come from CD8+ T cells sorted from blood, collected at week 4, from a patient treated with tofacitinib. This TCR was recovered from a human donor with alopecia areata. The rearrangement joins TRBV27 to TRBJ2-6; no firm D call. This CDR3 is CASSSPWEGANVLTF. The CDR3 coding sequence is TGTGCCAGCAGTTCCCCCTGGGAAGGGGCCAACGTCCTGACTTTC.